This TCR beta chain derives from a study of blood T cell repertoires in COVID-19. The Seattle site enrolled patients during active infection and followed them longitudinally. Clones were sequenced by immunoSEQ multiplex PCR, and TCRdb holds only the in-frame ones, with some missing. The table includes a few hundred thousand clones, about 85% detected once. CDR1 is MNHNY, CDR2 SVGAGI, per germline (reference sequence). J was trimmed by 2 bases and V by 6 bases; bases with no gene match: 8. The CDR3 sequence is 16 residues long. The sequence was collected from a human donor with COVID-19, enrolled during active disease. The donor label of this sample is uncertain. The chain uses TRBV6-6 and TRBJ2-2, with 8 positions matching TRBD1. The sample comprised peripheral blood. This CDR3 is CASRPPGQGNTGELFF. The CDR3 DNA reads TGTGCCAGCAGACCCCCCGGACAGGGAAACACCGGGGAGCTGTTTTTT.